Listed below are T cell receptor beta chains from one sample, sequenced in a study of CD8+CD57+ T cells in acquired aplastic anemia. In TCRdb, the reads were re-called with MiXCR into one record per CDR3 protein. The profile shows 200,000 to 250,000 distinct CDR3 sequences, about 44% of them singletons. The sequencing input was sorted CD4+, CD8+, or CD8+CD57+ T cells (not recorded which) from PBMCs. Every receptor here comes from a human donor with aplastic anemia. CDR3s leave out the opening cysteine and the closing phenylalanine or tryptophan. Fields, in order: J gene, V gene, clone size, CDR3 protein. Only some rows state a clone size, as once, few, many or a class for expanded clones.

j_call: TRBJ2-5
v_call: TRBV29-1
clone_size: NA
cdr3_aa: SVDSGTGTQETQY

j_call: TRBJ2-7
v_call: TRBV24-1
clone_size: NA
cdr3_aa: ATSGLAGYEQY

j_call: TRBJ1-2
v_call: TRBV5-5
clone_size: once
cdr3_aa: ASTTPASGTKDGYT

j_call: TRBJ2-7
v_call: TRBV7-2
clone_size: NA
cdr3_aa: ASSLDSVSSYEQY

j_call: TRBJ1-2
v_call: TRBV19
clone_size: NA
cdr3_aa: ASSAGQGTNYGYT

j_call: TRBJ2-7
v_call: TRBV2
clone_size: NA
cdr3_aa: ASRSGGIYEQY

j_call: TRBJ1-2
v_call: TRBV7-8
clone_size: NA
cdr3_aa: ASSLAQRGNYGYT

j_call: TRBJ2-1
v_call: TRBV9
clone_size: NA
cdr3_aa: ASSVESSYNEQF

j_call: TRBJ2-5
v_call: TRBV12-3/TRBV12-4
clone_size: NA
cdr3_aa: ASSPGTPETQY

j_call: TRBJ2-7
v_call: TRBV15
clone_size: NA
cdr3_aa: ATSRDREQGVDEQY

j_call: TRBJ2-1
v_call: TRBV5-1
clone_size: NA
cdr3_aa: ASSLGSSNEQF

j_call: TRBJ1-1
v_call: TRBV7-3
clone_size: NA
cdr3_aa: ASSLTDRVTEAF

j_call: TRBJ1-5
v_call: TRBV7-9
clone_size: many
cdr3_aa: ASSSATAALQPQH

j_call: TRBJ1-5
v_call: TRBV20-1
clone_size: NA
cdr3_aa: SARGVGLAEYEH

j_call: TRBJ1-2
v_call: TRBV9
clone_size: many
cdr3_aa: ASSLLTGGYGYT

j_call: TRBJ2-5
v_call: TRBV30
clone_size: NA
cdr3_aa: AWSVLGGIETQC

j_call: TRBJ2-5
v_call: TRBV24-1
clone_size: NA
cdr3_aa: ATSDSGWGEETQC

j_call: TRBJ2-7
v_call: TRBV25-1
clone_size: many
cdr3_aa: ASSDILGTGAYEQY

j_call: TRBJ2-3
v_call: TRBV20-1
clone_size: many
cdr3_aa: SVGGGSDTQY

j_call: TRBJ1-2
v_call: TRBV19
clone_size: few
cdr3_aa: ASSIGRGRTYGYT

j_call: TRBJ2-1
v_call: TRBV2
clone_size: many
cdr3_aa: ASSEAIIAESLNEQF

j_call: TRBJ2-3
v_call: TRBV2
clone_size: NA
cdr3_aa: ASTEQGDTQY

j_call: TRBJ2-6
v_call: TRBV20-1
clone_size: NA
cdr3_aa: SAPQTASRVLT

j_call: TRBJ1-2
v_call: TRBV10-1
clone_size: NA
cdr3_aa: ASSGTGGDYYGYT

j_call: TRBJ2-1
v_call: TRBV24-1
clone_size: NA
cdr3_aa: ATSDSPGQNTHEQF

j_call: TRBJ1-4
v_call: TRBV7-9
clone_size: NA
cdr3_aa: ASSFGTDYNEKLF

j_call: TRBJ1-4
v_call: TRBV7-9
clone_size: many
cdr3_aa: ASSPPVGAFQKLF

j_call: TRBJ2-7
v_call: TRBV4-2
clone_size: many
cdr3_aa: ASSQELGTTYEQY

j_call: TRBJ2-3
v_call: TRBV24-1
clone_size: few
cdr3_aa: AWSALLPVAGRRADTQY

j_call: TRBJ1-5
v_call: TRBV10-3
clone_size: NA
cdr3_aa: ASSSREHQH

j_call: TRBJ2-3
v_call: TRBV20-1
clone_size: NA
cdr3_aa: SARSSSGDTQY

j_call: TRBJ1-1
v_call: TRBV27
clone_size: few
cdr3_aa: ASSLMSRRNTEAF

j_call: TRBJ1-2
v_call: TRBV10-3
clone_size: NA
cdr3_aa: AISYPTTVGYGYT

j_call: TRBJ2-2
v_call: TRBV2
clone_size: many
cdr3_aa: ASSVRVTGELF

j_call: TRBJ2-7
v_call: TRBV9
clone_size: NA
cdr3_aa: ASSGKEGRGQGVDEQY

j_call: TRBJ1-1
v_call: TRBV5-1
clone_size: NA
cdr3_aa: ASSFWGRTEAF

j_call: TRBJ2-1
v_call: TRBV15
clone_size: NA
cdr3_aa: ATSRETGDNEQF

j_call: TRBJ2-7
v_call: TRBV6-2/TRBV6-3
clone_size: NA
cdr3_aa: ASSTRDTTIITYEQY

j_call: TRBJ2-5
v_call: TRBV5-1
clone_size: NA
cdr3_aa: ASSLDRPRETQY

j_call: TRBJ2-3
v_call: TRBV7-9
clone_size: NA
cdr3_aa: ASSGVGVLITDTQY

j_call: TRBJ1-2
v_call: TRBV7-8
clone_size: many
cdr3_aa: ASSLVGSGGSFYGYT